This TCR beta chain was captured in a study of blood T cell repertoires in COVID-19. Study context: The United States, Italy and Spain provided the acute and convalescent COVID-19 samples. Sample material is recorded as cDNA or gDNA derived from T cells, B-cell-depleted T cells, or PBMCs.

Symptom resolution, clearance, or two negative PCRs marked the recovered donors of Cohort 3. TCRdb's copy holds only in-frame clones and misses some; the assay was immunoSEQ multiplex PCR. The table shows roughly 250,000 clones, with approximately 85% occurring only once. V was trimmed by 5 bases and J by 2 bases, leaving 10 bases between them. Germline CDR1 is SNHLY and CDR2 is FYNNEI. This CDR3 comprises 14 residues. Material for sequencing was PBMCs or T cells enriched from blood (not recorded which). The sequence derives from a woman aged 25 to 39 who had recovered from COVID-19. The chain employs TRBV2 and TRBJ1-5, with unresolved D. The DNA for the CDR3 is TGTGCCAGCAGTCCACAGATTGGCAATCAGCCCCAGCATTTT. It encodes CASSPQIGNQPQHF. The whole variable domain, remainder taken from reference TRBV2 and TRBJ1-5, is EPEVTQTPSHQVTQMGQEVILRCVPISNHLYFYWYRQILGQKVEFLVSFYNNEISEKSEIFDDQFSVERPDGSNFTLKIRSTKLEDSAMYFCASSPQIGNQPQHFGDGTRLSIL.